This entry lists 18 T cell receptor beta chains sequenced from one sample in a study of T cells in Graves' hyperthyroidism and ophthalmopathy. Amplification of TCR beta CDR3 regions was performed using RNA transcripts as template. First-round RT-PCR with HTBI primers amplified the TCR CDR3 region. TCRdb re-called the multiplex PCR reads with MiXCR, one entry per CDR3 protein. The table includes fewer than 650,000 distinct CDR3 sequences, more than 13% detected once. Sample: blood. These receptors came from a woman younger than 30 with Graves' ophthalmopathy.

This clonotype was picked up a small number of times. This chain connects TRBV4-3 to TRBJ1-6; D is possibly TRBD1 (5 bases). The CDR3 contains 15 residues. V was pared by 1 base and J by 10 bases, with 14 bases between. Germline CDR1 reads LGHNA; CDR2 reads YSLEER. The CDR3 here is CASSQGRQGESPLHF. CDR3 sequence (DNA): TGCGCCAGCAGCCAAGGGAGGCAGGGAGAATCACCCCTCCACTTT.

The table lists this clonotype with many counts. This chain joins TRBV29-1 and TRBJ2-1; D may be TRBD2 (7 bases). The CDR3 spans 17 residues. Germline CDR1 and CDR2: SQVTM and ANQGSEA. Trimming cost V 1 base and J 0 bases, with 16 bases left between them. As DNA, the CDR3 is TGCAGCGTTGAAGGAGGGGGGGGTCTGAGCTCCTACAATGAGCAGTTCTTC. Amino acid sequence: CSVEGGGGLSSYNEQFF.

This clonotype was recorded at least ten times. The chain couples TRBV7-2 to TRBJ2-1, with D perhaps matching TRBD2 (6 bases). The V gene lost 5 bases and the J gene lost 4 bases, with 12 bases spanning the gap. CDR3 length equals 14 residues. Looked up from germline, CDR1 is SGHTA and CDR2 is FQGNSA. This chain's CDR3 is CASSPDYEYNEQFF. CDR3 nucleotide sequence: TGTGCCAGCAGCCCGGACTACGAATACAATGAGCAGTTCTTC.

This clonotype was counted between two and nine times. One end of the junction does not line up with germline, which may come from a read error. The chain uses TRBV18 and TRBJ1-2; D ambiguous. The CDR3 is 13 amino acids. Germline CDR1 KGHSH, CDR2 LQKENI. CDR3 sequence reads: CTSSERLDYGYTF. CDR3 nucleotide sequence: TGTACCAGCTCGGAGAGACTCGACTATGGCTACACCTTC.

This clonotype appeared many times. The chain carries TRBV5-1 and TRBJ2-3; perhaps TRBD2 as D (6 bases). V gave up 6 bases and J gave up 6 bases, with 17 bases separating them. Germline values: CDR1 SGHRS, CDR2 YFSETQ. This CDR3 has 14 amino acids. The CDR3 bases are TGCGCCAGCATCCGAGGCGGGATAGGGGATACGCAGTATTTT. Protein: CASIRGGIGDTQYF. The full variable domain, rest sourced from reference TRBV5-1 and TRBJ2-3, is KAGVTQTPRYLIKTRGQQVTLSCSPISGHRSVSWYQQTPGQGLQFLFEYFSETQRNKGNFPGRFSGRQFSNSRSEMNVSTLELGDSALYLCASIRGGIGDTQYFGPGTRLTVL.

The table lists this clonotype with many counts. J is TRBJ1-5 and V is TRBV6-5; D uncertain. CDR1 is MNHEY and CDR2 is SVGAGI in the germline V gene. The CDR3 loop spans 17 amino acids. Trimming shortened V by 0 bases and J by 0 bases, and 12 bases separated the two germline ends. The chain's CDR3 is CASSYSRLLGSNQPQHF. The CDR3 DNA reads as TGTGCCAGCAGTTACTCGAGGCTCCTGGGTAGCAATCAGCCCCAGCATTTT.

This clonotype was observed many times. The J gene is TRBJ2-5, the V gene TRBV20-1, with D possibly being TRBD1 (6 bases). Germline V lookup: CDR1 DFQATT, CDR2 SNEGSKA (reference sequence). The length of the CDR3 is 13 residues. V gave up 8 bases and J gave up 4 bases, with 17 bases separating them. DNA for the CDR3: TGCAGTTCTCGGGACAACCCCCGAGAGACCCAGTACTTC. This sequence encodes CSSRDNPRETQYF.

The chain joins TRBV15 to TRBJ2-1, with 9 bases aligning to TRBD1. Germline CDR1 reads LNHNV; CDR2 reads YYDKDF (reference sequence). The CDR3 sequence is 12 residues long. Trimming at V came to 8 bases and at J to 7 bases, leaving 3 bases not matched to a gene. DNA of the CDR3: TGTGCCACCCAGGACAGGGGAAATGAGCAGTTCTTC. Its translation: CATQDRGNEQFF. Based on the CDR3 plus reference TRBV15 and TRBJ2-1, the full variable domain is DAMVIQNPRYQVTQFGKPVTLSCSQTLNHNVMYWYQQKSSQAPKLLFHYYDKDFNNEADTPDNFQSRRPNTSFCFLDIRSPGLGDTAMYLCATQDRGNEQFFGPGTRLTVL.

This clonotype was counted once. The chain uses TRBV20-1 and TRBJ2-7, with 8 bases matching TRBD1. Germline CDR1 is DFQATT and CDR2 is SNEGSKA (reference sequence). The ends lost 3 bases at V and 4 bases at J; junction bases unmatched: 11. The CDR3 runs to 15 residues. CDR3 DNA: TGCAGTGCTAGTCCTACCGGGACAGGCGTTTACGAGCAGTACTTC. Its protein product is CSASPTGTGVYEQYF.

This clonotype has ten or more counts. The rearrangement uses TRBV30 and TRBJ2-1, with D uncertain. CDR1 is GTSNPN and CDR2 is SVGIG in the germline V gene (reference sequence). This CDR3 contains 11 residues. The germline V and J ends were trimmed by 0 bases and 8 bases, with 5 bases remaining between them. DNA for the CDR3: TGTGCCTGGAGTGTAGAGTATGAGCAGTTCTTC. Translating it yields CAWSVEYEQFF.

This clonotype was counted many times. This sequence joins TRBV3-1 and TRBJ1-4; tentative D call: TRBD1 (6 bases). The CDR3 loop spans 16 amino acids. Germline lookup yields CDR1 LGHDT and CDR2 YNNKEL (reference sequence). V was cut by 3 bases and J by 3 bases, with 14 bases left in between. CDR3 DNA: TGTGCCAGCAGCCACCATGGAGAGGGGGCTAATGAAAAACTGTTTTTT. It codes for CASSHHGEGANEKLFF.

This clonotype was counted at least ten times. J is TRBJ2-7 and V is TRBV7-2, with D perhaps TRBD1 or TRBD2 (5 bases each). Trimming cost V 5 bases and J 3 bases, with 17 bases left between them. This CDR3 has 15 amino acids. Germline V gene sequence: CDR1 SGHTA, CDR2 FQGNSA. The CDR3 coding sequence is TGTGCCAGCAGCGCATGGGACGGAGTTATCTACGAGCAGTACTTC. Translating it yields CASSAWDGVIYEQYF.

This clonotype was observed a few times. The rearrangement uses TRBV6-2 or TRBV6-3 and TRBJ2-3; D is perhaps TRBD1 or TRBD2 (5 bases each). This CDR3 region has 17 residues. Trimming took 6 bases from V and 2 from J, leaving 21 bases between them. Germline assignment: CDR1 MNHEY and CDR2 SVGEGT. CDR3 region: CASSEGNTPAHTDTQYF. The CDR3 DNA reads as TGTGCCAGCAGCGAGGGGAATACCCCGGCGCACACAGATACGCAGTATTTT.

This clonotype was observed many times. The chain combines TRBV5-5 with TRBJ2-1, with TRBD2 matching 7 bases. The CDR3 is 16 amino acids. Trimming took 3 bases from V and 7 from J; bases not matched to a gene: 13. Germline CDR1 is SGHKS and CDR2 is YYEKEE (reference sequence). The CDR3 DNA is TGTGCCAGCAGCTCCACTCTAGCGGAGGTGTGGAATGAGCAGTTCTTC. This encodes CASSSTLAEVWNEQFF.

Ten or more counts support this clonotype. The rearrangement links TRBV7-9 to TRBJ2-7; 14 nucleotides align to TRBD2. Per the germline V gene, CDR1 is SEHNR and CDR2 is FQNEAQ (reference sequence). The CDR3 extends over 18 amino acids. The V segment lost 2 bases and the J segment 4 bases; nucleotides outside the gene matches: 10. CDR3: CASSLWGTSGSSGYEQYF. In DNA, the CDR3 is TGTGCCAGCAGCTTATGGGGGACTAGCGGGAGTTCGGGATACGAGCAGTACTTC.

The sample holds many counts of this clonotype. The chain links TRBV6-2 or TRBV6-3 to TRBJ2-7, with a tentative D call TRBD1 (7 bases). This CDR3 region has 14 residues. The V gene lost 7 bases and the J gene lost 3 bases, with 16 bases spanning the gap. Germline CDR1 MNHEY, CDR2 SVGEGT. The CDR3 region is CASTPQGGHYEQYF. The CDR3, as DNA: TGTGCCAGCACTCCTCAGGGGGGACACTACGAGCAGTACTTC.

Many counts were recorded for this clonotype. This chain connects TRBV28 to TRBJ2-3, with 12 bases aligning to TRBD2. This CDR3 region has 17 residues. After removal of 4 bases from V and 4 bases from J, the junction contained 9 bases not matched to a gene. Germline V lookup: CDR1 MDHEN, CDR2 SYDVKM. The CDR3 region is CASSSRLAGVGPDTQYF. CDR3 DNA sequence: TGTGCCAGCAGTTCCCGACTAGCGGGAGTAGGCCCAGATACGCAGTATTTT.

Comments on this clonotype: With only one base between it and a far larger clone, this is likely a read error. The chain uses TRBV7-2 and TRBJ2-3; TRBD1 or TRBD2 may be the D gene (5 bases each). The V end was cut by 5 bases, the J end by 2 bases, with 11 bases between. Germline assignment: CDR1 SGHTA and CDR2 FQGNSA. The CDR3 consists of 14 residues. CDR3 amino acids: CASSPGPPTDTQYF. The CDR3 region has the DNA TGTGCCAGCAGCCCGGGACCACCCACAGATACGCAGTATTTT.